The 24 T cell receptor gamma chains below all came from one sample that was sequenced in a study of Vδ1+ human thymocytes. Antigens of these TCRs are unknown. Study-level findings and limits: Thymic TRG and TRD repertoires appeared highly polyclonal, with Gaussian CDR3 length distributions.

The template was reverse-transcribed extracted RNA. Multiplex PCR used pooled V-gene forward primers and a constant-region reverse primer to amplify CDR3s. TCRdb re-analyzed the multiplex PCR reads via CATT. Found here are several thousand gamma-chain clones, around 39% of them singletons; the top ten hold more than 1.5%. Source material: Vdelta1+ gamma-delta thymocytes from the thymus. Subset: FACS-sorted CD3+ TCRalphabeta- TCRVdelta1+ TCRVdelta2- thymocytes. The receptors here all came from a boy under two years old who had congenital heart surgery.

This clone came up a few times. This chain joins TRGV3 and TRGJ1 or TRGJ2. The CDR3 sequence is 13 residues long. The ends lost 2 bases at V and 5 bases at J; junction bases unmatched: 6. Germline CDR1 and CDR2: VTNTFY and YDVSTARD (reference sequence). CDR3 DNA: TGTGCCACCTGGGACAATAAAAATTATAAGAAACTCTTT. This encodes CATWDNKNYKKLF.

The chain joins TRGV9 to TRGJ1 or TRGJ2. This CDR3 contains 14 residues. Looked up from germline, CDR1 is GITISATS and CDR2 is ISYDGTV (reference sequence). V lost 0 bases, J lost 3 bases, and 5 bases stayed unmatched. CDR3 bases: TGTGCCTTGTGGGAGGTGACCTCTTATTATAAGAAACTCTTT. This translates into CALWEVTSYYKKLF.

The gene calls are TRGV4 and TRGJ1 or TRGJ2. The ends lost 0 bases at V and 6 bases at J; junction bases unmatched: 8. Looked up from germline, CDR1 is EGSTGY and CDR2 is YDSYTSSV. The CDR3 length is 14 residues. Here the CDR3 DNA reads TGTGCCACCTGGGATGGGCCAGGGGTTTATAAGAAACTCTTT. Translated: CATWDGPGVYKKLF.

This sequence joins TRGV5 and TRGJ1 or TRGJ2. Matching the DNA to germline supplied the J gene, which TCRdb does not give. After removal of 0 bases from V and 3 bases from J, the junction contained 8 bases not matched to a gene. CDR1 VINAFY and CDR2 YDVSNSKD come from the germline V gene. There are 15 residues in the CDR3. The CDR3 here is CATWDRPSSYYKKLF. The CDR3 nucleotides read TGTGCCACCTGGGACAGGCCCTCTTCTTATTATAAGAAACTCTTT.

This sequence joins TRGV3 and TRGJ1 or TRGJ2. No J gene was available from TCRdb, and it was assigned here by a germline match of the DNA. CDR3 length equals 14 residues. Germline V gene lookup returns CDR1 VTNTFY and CDR2 YDVSTARD (reference sequence). V shed 0 bases, J shed 4 bases, and the junction held 6 bases outside the gene matches. Here the CDR3 DNA reads TGTGCCACCTGGGACAGGCTAGCATATTATAAGAAACTCTTT. It codes for CATWDRLAYYKKLF.

The rearrangement links TRGV5 to TRGJ1 or TRGJ2. TCRdb gives no J gene; it was assigned here by matching the DNA to germline. Per germline, CDR1 VINAFY and CDR2 YDVSNSKD. Losses at the gene ends were 3 bases for V and 3 bases for J; bases not matched to a gene: 8. CDR3 length equals 14 residues. The DNA for the CDR3 is TGTGCCACCTGGGACCCGTACATTTATTATAAGAAACTCTTT. It encodes CATWDPYIYYKKLF.

The chain is built from TRGV9 and TRGJ1 or TRGJ2. In germline, CDR1 is GITISATS, CDR2 ISYDGTV (reference sequence). The CDR3 spans 13 residues. The J segment lost 1 base and the V segment lost 4 bases, leaving 4 bases of the junction unmatched. The CDR3 sequence: CALWDTNYYKKLF. The CDR3 DNA reads TGTGCCTTGTGGGATACCAATTATTATAAGAAACTCTTT.

This sequence joins TRGV3 and TRGJ1 or TRGJ2. Assignment of the J gene here rests on matching the DNA to germline, because TCRdb gives none. Germline V CDR1 and CDR2: VTNTFY, YDVSTARD (reference sequence). The CDR3 is 15 residues long. J gave up 3 bases and V 1 base, and 9 bases lay outside the gene matches. DNA of the CDR3: TGTGCCACCTGGGACAGTCCCAGGCGTTATTATAAGAAACTCTTT. It specifies CATWDSPRRYYKKLF.

The V gene is TRGV2, the J gene TRGJ1 or TRGJ2. Germline matching of the DNA provided the J gene here, since TCRdb leaves it blank. Germline trimming cut 0 bases from V and 12 bases from J; bases unmatched to any gene: 5. The germline CDR1 and CDR2 sequences are EGSNGY and YDSYNSKV. The CDR3 is 11 residues long. CDR3 loop: CATWDGLAKLF. For the CDR3, the DNA is TGTGCCACCTGGGACGGGCTAGCGAAACTCTTT.

V and J are TRGV8 and TRGJ1 or TRGJ2. The J gene was missing in TCRdb and was found by matching the end of the DNA to germline. Germline loops: CDR1 VENAVY, CDR2 YDSYNSRV. The length of the CDR3 is 14 residues. The ends lost 1 base at V and 4 bases at J; junction bases unmatched: 7. The chain's CDR3 is CATWDRRRYYKKLF. CDR3 coding DNA: TGTGCCACCTGGGATAGAAGGCGATATTATAAGAAACTCTTT.

A V gene of TRGV5 was called, but no J gene was assigned. This CDR3 has 13 amino acids. CDR1 VINAFY and CDR2 YDVSNSKD come from the germline V gene. Here the CDR3 reads CATWDPPAYKELF. The CDR3 DNA reads as TGTGCCACCTGGGATCCCCCCGCGTATAAGGAACTCTTT.

This clone was seen a handful of times. The genes are TRGV9 and TRGJ1 or TRGJ2. This CDR3 spans 10 amino acids. J was trimmed by 9 bases and V by 5 bases; bases with no gene match: 4. Germline loops: CDR1 GITISATS, CDR2 ISYDGTV (reference sequence). The CDR3 coding sequence is TGTGCCTTGTGGGCCACTAAGAAACTCTTT. It is translated as CALWATKKLF.

The chain links TRGV5 to TRGJ1 or TRGJ2. Here the J gene came from matching the DNA to germline, since TCRdb omits it. The CDR3 runs to 11 residues. Trimming took 4 bases from V and 7 from J; bases not matched to a gene: 4. Germline loops: CDR1 VINAFY, CDR2 YDVSNSKD. Here the CDR3 DNA reads TGTGCCACCTGGGAAAGCTATAAGAAACTCTTT. Translating it yields CATWESYKKLF.

Regarding this clone: An end of the junction does not agree with germline; a read error may underlie this. J is TRGJ1 or TRGJ2 and V is TRGV2. The J gene, not given by TCRdb, was assigned here from a germline match of the nucleotide sequence. CDR1 and CDR2 from the germline V gene are EGSNGY and YDSYNSKV. The CDR3 spans 12 residues. The CDR3 reads CATLDWPNKKLF. The CDR3 DNA sequence: TGTGCCACCTTGGACTGGCCGAATAAGAAACTCTTT.

V gene TRGV5 combines with J gene TRGJ1 or TRGJ2. Assignment of the J gene here rests on matching the DNA to germline, because TCRdb gives none. The germline CDR1 and CDR2 sequences are VINAFY and YDVSNSKD. The CDR3 length is 11 residues. V lost 0 bases to trimming and J lost 11 bases; unmatched junction nucleotides: 4. The CDR3 DNA sequence: TGTGCCACCTGGGACAGGCAAGAGAAACTCTTT. Its translation is CATWDRQEKLF.

This clone showed up just a few times. The chain joins TRGV9 to TRGJP2. Per germline, CDR1 GITISATS and CDR2 ISYDGTV (reference sequence). The CDR3 extends over 16 amino acids. V shed 0 bases, J shed 2 bases, and the junction held 6 bases outside the gene matches. In nucleotides, the CDR3 is TGTGCCTTGTGGGAGGTGCAACACAGTAGTGATTGGATCAAGACGTTT. Protein product: CALWEVQHSSDWIKTF.

Comments on this clone: An end of the junction does not agree with germline; a read error may underlie this. The rearrangement joins TRGV8 to TRGJ1 or TRGJ2. The J gene, missing from TCRdb, was assigned here through DNA to germline matching. Germline loops: CDR1 VENAVY, CDR2 YDSYNSRV. This CDR3 is built from 11 residues. CDR3 nucleotides: TGTGCCGCCTGGGCCTCCGACAAGAAACTCTTT. This codes for CAAWASDKKLF.

This clone was found a few times. The chain links TRGV3 to TRGJ1 or TRGJ2. The J gene comes from matching the DNA to germline here; TCRdb lacks it. CDR3 length: 12 amino acids. Germline CDR1 is VTNTFY and CDR2 is YDVSTARD (reference sequence). The ends lost 1 base at V and 9 bases at J; junction bases unmatched: 6. The CDR3, as DNA: TGTGCCACCTGGGACAGACCCAGTAAGAAACTCTTT. This encodes CATWDRPSKKLF.

The V call is TRGV5, the J call TRGJP1. The J gene, absent from TCRdb, was called here by matching the DNA to germline. V lost 1 base to trimming and J lost 0 bases; unmatched junction nucleotides: 8. The CDR3 sequence is 17 residues long. Per germline, CDR1 VINAFY and CDR2 YDVSNSKD. CDR3 region: CATWDRQVNTTGWFKIF. The CDR3 DNA follows: TGTGCCACCTGGGACAGACAGGTCAATACCACTGGTTGGTTCAAGATATTT.

This clone was recorded a few times. Distinct nucleotide sequences in the sample also encode this CDR3. This chain joins TRGV9 and TRGJ1 or TRGJ2. Looked up from germline, CDR1 is GITISATS and CDR2 is ISYDGTV (reference sequence). With 4 bases clipped from V and 8 bases from J, the junction kept 5 bases outside the gene matches. CDR3 length: 11 residues. The CDR3 coding sequence is TGTGCCTTGTGGGACCCTAATAAGAAACTCTTT. It translates to CALWDPNKKLF.

This clone showed up just a few times. The gene calls are TRGV8 and TRGJP2. V was clipped by 4 bases and J by 12 bases; unmatched bases: 8. Germline loops: CDR1 VENAVY, CDR2 YDSYNSRV. The CDR3 is made up of 12 amino acids. CDR3 residues: CATWDHRGIKTF. The CDR3, as DNA: TGTGCCACCTGGGACCACCGGGGGATCAAGACGTTT.

This chain connects TRGV3 to TRGJ1 or TRGJ2. No J gene was available from TCRdb, and it was assigned here by a germline match of the DNA. Germline loops: CDR1 VTNTFY, CDR2 YDVSTARD (reference sequence). V lost 0 bases, J lost 3 bases, and 5 bases stayed unmatched. The CDR3 runs 14 residues. CDR3 nucleotides: TGTGCCACCTGGGACAGGCACTCTTATTATAAGAAACTCTTT. Translation gives CATWDRHSYYKKLF.

The table lists this clone with a few counts. The rearrangement links TRGV1 to TRGJ1 or TRGJ2. TRGV1 falls under the ORF class, with uncertain function. J was trimmed by 7 bases and V by 1 base; bases with no gene match: 7. The CDR3 has 13 residues. In DNA, the CDR3 is TGTGCCACCTGGGACAGCCCATGGTATAAGAAACTCTTT. Translating gives CATWDSPWYKKLF.

V usage is TRGV9 and J usage is TRGJP. V shed 0 bases and J 6 bases; nucleotides not matched to a gene: 11. This CDR3 spans 19 amino acids. Germline lookup yields CDR1 GITISATS and CDR2 ISYDGTV (reference sequence). The CDR3 here is CALWEVRRGIELGKKIKVF. The CDR3 DNA reads as TGTGCCTTGTGGGAGGTGCGAAGGGGAATAGAGTTGGGCAAAAAAATCAAGGTATTT.